The 28 T cell receptor beta chains below were found in one sample sequenced in a study of blood T cell repertoires in COVID-19. The table came from immunoSEQ multiplex PCR; TCRdb's copy has only in-frame clones and leaves some out. This table holds 360,000 or so clones, about 90% found once. The sample was peripheral blood. These receptors were collected from a man between 18 and 29 years old with active or convalescent COVID-19.

The V gene is TRBV11-2, the J gene TRBJ1-2; 7 nucleotides line up with TRBD1. With V trimmed by 2 bases and J by 14 bases, 11 bases remained unmatched. CDR3 length equals 13 residues. Germline V gives CDR1 SGHAT, CDR2 FQNNGV. The CDR3 DNA sequence: TGTGCCAGCAGCTTAAACTCGGGACAGTTCCCTACCTTC. This translates into CASSLNSGQFPTF.

The chain is built from TRBV12-2 and TRBJ2-7; the tabulated D call, TRBD2, remains unverified against the DNA. TRBV12-2 is recorded as a pseudogene. This CDR3 region has 16 residues. The CDR3 DNA is TGTGCAAGTCGCCCGGGACTAGCGGGAGGGCTGGCCGAGCAGTACTTC. Amino acid sequence: CASRPGLAGGLAEQYF.

The rearrangement links TRBV28 to TRBJ1-4; D is perhaps TRBD1 (6 bases). The CDR3 covers 15 residues. V shed 6 bases and J shed 5 bases, with 16 bases lying between them. The germline gives CDR1 MDHEN, CDR2 SYDVKM. The DNA of the CDR3 is TGTGCCAGCAGACCCCCACAGGGTGCGAATGAAAAACTGTTTTTT. Encoded protein: CASRPPQGANEKLFF.

The CDR3 DNA sequence: TGTGCCAGTAAGGGACAGTCGACGTTAAGCAATCAGCCCCAGCATTTT. It encodes CASKGQSTLSNQPQHF. The rearrangement joins TRBV19 to TRBJ1-5, with 7 bases matching TRBD1. Germline CDR1 LNHDA, CDR2 SQIVND (reference sequence). The V gene end was trimmed by 7 bases and the J gene end by 1 base; junction bases not matched to a gene: 10. The CDR3 covers 16 residues.

The chain combines TRBV9 with TRBJ1-2; D is uncertain. The CDR3 extends over 12 amino acids. Trimming took 0 bases from V and 4 from J, leaving 4 bases between them. The germline V gene has CDR1 SGDLS and CDR2 YYNGEE. The CDR3 region has the DNA TGTGCCAGCAGCGTAGTGGCCTATGGCTACACCTTC. Translated: CASSVVAYGYTF. Together with reference TRBV9 and TRBJ1-2, the CDR3 gives the full variable domain: DSGVTQTPKHLITATGQRVTLRCSPRSGDLSVYWYQQSLDQGLQFLIQYYNGEERAKGNILERFSAQQFPDLHSELNLSSLELGDSALYFCASSVVAYGYTFGSGTRLTVV.

The count of this clone is one. The CDR3 DNA follows: TGTGCCAGCAGCGAAGGACAGGGGCGCTACAATGAGCAGTTCTTC. Its protein is CASSEGQGRYNEQFF. V gene TRBV3-1 (or the pseudogene TRBV3-2) combines with J gene TRBJ2-1; 9 nucleotides line up with TRBD1. The CDR3 is 15 residues long. V gave up 5 bases and J gave up 3 bases; unmatched junction bases: 5. Germline values: CDR1 LGHDT, CDR2 YNNKEL (reference sequence).

The V gene is TRBV11-3, the J gene TRBJ2-3, with 13 bases matching TRBD2. Looked up from germline, CDR1 is SGHNT and CDR2 is YENEEA. The junction had 5 bases not matched to a gene; V was cut back by 5 bases and J by 0 bases. This CDR3 spans 17 amino acids. As DNA, the CDR3 is TGTGCCAGCAGCCCCGGGACTAGCGGGGCTAGCACAGATACGCAGTATTTT. This sequence encodes CASSPGTSGASTDTQYF.

The gene calls are TRBV6-2 or TRBV6-3 and TRBJ2-7; a weak D match, TRBD2 (5 bases). The V and J ends lost 2 bases and 4 bases respectively, with 15 bases between them. The CDR3 runs to 15 residues. The V gene's germline CDR1 is MNHEY and CDR2 SVGEGT. CDR3 protein: CASSYRAVGRYEQYF. The DNA of the CDR3 is TGTGCCAGCAGTTACCGGGCCGTGGGGAGATACGAGCAGTACTTC.

The CDR3 nucleotides read TGTGCCAGCAGTTACCCAAGACAGTTTTCGAACACCGGGGAGCTGTTTTTT. The encoded protein is CASSYPRQFSNTGELFF. The chain combines TRBV6-2 or TRBV6-3 with TRBJ2-2, with a possible D match to TRBD1 (5 bases). Trimming removed 2 bases from V and 0 bases from J, with 13 bases in between. CDR3 length: 17 amino acids. Per the germline V gene, CDR1 is MNHEY and CDR2 is SVGEGT.

The chain couples TRBV5-1 to TRBJ1-4; D not resolved. V was cut by 4 bases and J by 7 bases, with 11 bases left in between. This CDR3 is built from 13 residues. The germline gives CDR1 SGHRS, CDR2 YFSETQ. The CDR3 sequence: CASSPTGSEKLFF. CDR3 nucleotides: TGCGCCAGCAGCCCCACCGGGAGTGAAAAACTGTTTTTT.

This clone was observed a single time. The chain uses TRBV18 and TRBJ1-1; TRBD1 is a possible D gene (6 bases). This CDR3 has 13 amino acids. CDR1 and CDR2 (germline): KGHSH, LQKENI. The V gene lost 5 bases and the J gene lost 4 bases, with 11 bases spanning the gap. The CDR3 nucleotides read TGTGCCAGCTCAGTTAGACAGGCCACTGAAGCTTTCTTT. This encodes CASSVRQATEAFF.

The rearrangement links TRBV5-6 to TRBJ1-5; 9 bases agree with TRBD1. CDR3 length equals 15 residues. The trim removed 4 bases at V and 3 bases at J, leaving 5 bases unmatched. CDR1 and CDR2 (germline): SGHDT, YYEEEE. CDR3 region: CASSNRDRDNQPQHF. CDR3 nucleotide sequence: TGTGCCAGCAGCAACCGGGACAGGGACAATCAGCCCCAGCATTTT.

This clone was counted ten times or more. The same CDR3 arises from other DNA sequences in this sample as well. This chain uses TRBV28 with TRBJ2-7; D ambiguous. The CDR3 spans 11 residues. Germline V lookup: CDR1 MDHEN, CDR2 SYDVKM. The V and J ends lost 4 bases and 2 bases respectively, with 3 bases between them. This CDR3 is CASSSTYEQYF. For the CDR3, the DNA is TGTGCCAGCAGTTCAACCTACGAGCAGTACTTC. Combining the CDR3 with reference TRBV28 and TRBJ2-7 gives the whole variable domain DVKVTQSSRYLVKRTGEKVFLECVQDMDHENMFWYRQDPGLGLRLIYFSYDVKMKEKGDIPEGYSVSREKKERFSLILESASTNQTSMYLCASSSTYEQYFGPGTRLTVT.

This clone was detected a few times. J is TRBJ2-2 and V is TRBV30, with D maybe TRBD2 (5 bases). V was clipped by 2 bases and J by 8 bases, with 15 bases between them. This CDR3 is built from 14 residues. Germline V lookup: CDR1 GTSNPN, CDR2 SVGIG (reference sequence). CDR3 region: CAWSLANPWGELFF. The CDR3 DNA is TGTGCCTGGAGTTTAGCGAACCCCTGGGGGGAGCTGTTTTTT.

The V gene is TRBV5-5, the J gene TRBJ1-5; D might be TRBD1 (5 bases). The germline V gene encodes CDR1 SGHKS and CDR2 YYEKEE (reference sequence). CDR3 length: 17 amino acids. The V end lost 4 bases, the J end lost 1 base, and 18 bases lay between the germline ends. This CDR3 is CASSLGFGGASNQPQHF. The CDR3 DNA is TGTGCCAGCAGCCTGGGGTTCGGAGGGGCAAGCAATCAGCCCCAGCATTTT.

The J gene is TRBJ1-1, the V gene TRBV5-1, with D perhaps matching TRBD1 (5 bases). CDR1 is SGHRS and CDR2 is YFSETQ in the germline V gene. Trimming took off 5 bases at V and 7 bases at J, with 18 bases between the two ends. This CDR3 has 14 residues. CDR3 region: CASSLGVGLVEAFF. CDR3 sequence (DNA): TGCGCCAGCAGTTTAGGGGTTGGGCTGGTTGAAGCTTTCTTT. Full variable domain (outside the CDR3, taken from reference TRBV5-1 and TRBJ1-1): KAGVTQTPRYLIKTRGQQVTLSCSPISGHRSVSWYQQTPGQGLQFLFEYFSETQRNKGNFPGRFSGRQFSNSRSEMNVSTLELGDSALYLCASSLGVGLVEAFFGQGTRLTVV.

The chain combines TRBV9 with TRBJ2-3; 8 positions match TRBD2. The CDR3 totals 14 residues. Germline lookup yields CDR1 SGDLS and CDR2 YYNGEE. Germline trimming cut 4 bases from V and 0 bases from J; bases unmatched to any gene: 1. CDR3 sequence: CASSTSGSTDTQYF. The CDR3 DNA sequence: TGTGCCAGCAGCACTAGCGGTAGCACAGATACGCAGTATTTT.

CDR3 sequence (DNA): TGTGCCAGCAGTTACCACCGGGACACACTAATCAGCTCTGGAAACACCATATATTTT. It encodes CASSYHRDTLISSGNTIYF. The chain has TRBV6-2 or TRBV6-3 and TRBJ1-3, with D perhaps TRBD1 (6 bases). In germline, CDR1 is MNHEY, CDR2 SVGEGT. This CDR3 contains 19 residues. Trimming pared 2 bases from V and 0 bases from J, leaving 20 bases between.

V gene TRBV7-3 combines with J gene TRBJ2-3, with a weak D call TRBD2 (7 bases). Germline CDR1 and CDR2: SGHTA and FQGTGA. V was pared by 0 bases and J by 4 bases, with 14 bases between. This CDR3 has 16 amino acids. The CDR3: CASSLTGGGAPDTQYF. CDR3 DNA: TGTGCCAGCAGCTTAACGGGCGGGGGCGCCCCAGATACGCAGTATTTT.

The chain has TRBV28 and TRBJ1-5; 9 bases are shared with TRBD1. J gave up 9 bases and V 10 bases, and 13 bases lay outside the gene matches. The CDR3 length is 14 residues. The germline V gene encodes CDR1 MDHEN and CDR2 SYDVKM. This CDR3 is CANGPGQGSGPQHF. CDR3 DNA: TGTGCCAACGGACCGGGACAGGGTTCGGGGCCCCAGCATTTT.

V gene TRBV20-1 combines with J gene TRBJ1-1; a weak D match, TRBD1 (5 bases). In germline, CDR1 is DFQATT, CDR2 SNEGSKA (reference sequence). V lost 3 bases and J 5 bases, leaving 19 bases between the germline ends. This CDR3 contains 15 residues. The CDR3 spells CSASPLGQGGTEAFF. The CDR3 DNA reads as TGCAGTGCTAGTCCCCTGGGGCAGGGAGGGACTGAAGCTTTCTTT.

V and J are TRBV6-2 or TRBV6-3 and TRBJ2-7; D may be TRBD1 (5 bases). The ends were cut back, 3 bases at V and 5 bases at J, with 11 bases in the middle. The CDR3 extends over 13 amino acids. CDR1 and CDR2 (germline): MNHEY, SVGEGT. The CDR3 sequence: CASSYTRADEQYF. CDR3 bases: TGTGCCAGCAGTTATACCAGGGCGGACGAGCAGTACTTC.

The gene calls are TRBV4-1 and TRBJ2-7, with a possible D match to TRBD2 (6 bases). The V gene's germline CDR1 is MGHRA and CDR2 YSYEKL. The CDR3 sequence is 16 residues long. V was shortened by 3 bases and J by 0 bases, with 15 bases between the two germline ends. The CDR3 sequence is CASSQHRDSGSYEQYF. CDR3 bases: TGCGCCAGCAGCCAGCACCGGGACTCCGGCTCCTACGAGCAGTACTTC.

The chain is built from TRBV11-3 and TRBJ2-3; 7 nucleotides agree with TRBD1. CDR3 size: 18 residues. The junction had 15 bases not matched to a gene; V was cut back by 5 bases and J by 1 base. CDR1 is SGHNT, CDR2 YENEEA, per germline. In DNA form, the CDR3 reads TGTGCCAGCAGCCCTCTTCAGAATAACAGGGGCGGCACAGATACGCAGTATTTT. This codes for CASSPLQNNRGGTDTQYF.

The V and J genes are TRBV6-1 and TRBJ1-2, with D unclear. V was cut by 3 bases and J by 8 bases, with 16 bases left in between. The germline V gene has CDR1 MNHNS and CDR2 SASEGT. This CDR3 comprises 14 residues. Here the CDR3 reads CASSDTSTRRGYTF. CDR3 DNA sequence: TGTGCCAGCAGTGATACATCGACACGACGGGGCTACACCTTC.

This chain uses TRBV7-2 with TRBJ2-2; D is unclear. V lost 0 bases to trimming and J lost 0 bases, with 2 bases between them. The V gene's germline CDR1 is SGHTA and CDR2 FQGNSA. The CDR3 is 14 amino acids. The CDR3 DNA reads as TGTGCCAGCAGCTTAGCCTCGAACACCGGGGAGCTGTTTTTT. This translates into CASSLASNTGELFF.

Note on this clone: The same CDR3 is also encoded by other DNA sequences in this sample. This chain uses TRBV5-6 with TRBJ2-7, with a weak D call TRBD1 (6 bases). Germline V gives CDR1 SGHDT, CDR2 YYEEEE. The V end was cut by 7 bases, the J end by 4 bases, with 12 bases between. The CDR3 runs to 12 residues. CDR3 region: CASSRQAYEQYF. The CDR3 DNA follows: TGTGCCAGCTCGCGACAGGCGTACGAGCAGTACTTC.

The chain employs TRBV19 and TRBJ2-3; 9 bases map to TRBD1. Per germline, CDR1 LNHDA and CDR2 SQIVND (reference sequence). Losses at the gene ends were 6 bases for V and 3 bases for J; bases not matched to a gene: 1. CDR3 length: 13 residues. The CDR3 reads CASRDRGTDTQYF. The CDR3 nucleotides read TGTGCCAGTAGGGACAGGGGAACAGATACGCAGTATTTT.